This T cell receptor (beta chain) was identified during a study of CD4+ T cells in melanoma. Data came from immunoSEQ multiplex PCR; TCRdb stores just in-frame clones and leaves some out. Among some 120,000 clones listed, 80% to 95% were seen once. As to this clone: The antigen is undetermined.

Study observations and caveats: In melanoma, neoantigen-specific CD4+ T cells reportedly differed in differentiation state. CD8+ T cell, macrophage and B cell function reportedly correlated with neoantigen-specific CD4+ T cells.

The receptor's source is a human donor with melanoma. The sample consisted of peripheral blood.

The CDR3: CASSFAGGYNEQFF. The CDR3 coding sequence is TGTGCCAGCAGCTTCGCGGGGGGTTACAATGAGCAGTTCTTC. The chain joins TRBV5-5 to TRBJ2-1; 8 positions agree with TRBD2. J lost 4 bases, V lost 2 bases, and 2 bases had no gene match. The CDR3 is made up of 14 amino acids. Germline V gene data show CDR1 as SGHKS and CDR2 as YYEKEE (reference sequence).